The TCR beta chain under discussion was sequenced for a study of a mutant IDH1 vaccine in newly diagnosed glioma. V was clipped by 8 bases and J by 1 base, with 8 bases between them. This CDR3 is 11 amino acids long. The germline gives CDR1 DFQATT, CDR2 SNEGSKA (reference sequence). This sample's time point: baseline, week 1 (first vaccination visit). Treatment reported: pre-vaccination baseline after standard-of-care therapy. Each tumor in the donors was a new WHO grade 3 or 4 astrocytoma, IDH1-mutant and ATRX-lost. Assay: immunoSEQ multiplex PCR; the TCRdb copy retains only in-frame clones and omits some. The table has around 89,000 clones, 83% seen once.

This specimen consisted of PBMCs, obtained from a glioma patient treated with radiotherapy, temozolomide or both. This TCR was sampled from a woman between 45 and 65 years old with glioma. V is TRBV20-1 and J is TRBJ2-5; D unclear. Here the CDR3 reads CSSYSQETQYF. The CDR3 DNA reads TGCAGTTCCTATAGCCAAGAGACCCAGTACTTC.